The 28 T cell receptor beta chains reported below all come from one sample, sequenced in a study of identifying expanded T cells in peripheral blood (dated by TCRdb to between 2018 and 2021). Libraries were built with the immunoSEQ multiplex PCR assay. The table comes from immuneACCESS by way of TCRdb, which keeps in-frame sequences with V and J called. Part of the clones is missing from these tables; in studies checked, under half for an unresolved V gene and the rest for unknown reasons. In all, the sample holds 75,000 to 95,000 clones, and about 85% of those were seen once. Roughly 4% of the sample goes to the ten largest clones. The source material was blood. These receptors came from a person between 18 and 69 years old in good health.

This clone was counted a few times. This rearrangement joins TRBV6-1 to TRBJ1-1, with D uncertain. Trimming took off 5 bases at V and 1 base at J, with 8 bases between the two ends. CDR3 length: 13 residues. The germline V gene encodes CDR1 MNHNS and CDR2 SASEGT. The CDR3 is CASSPWKNTEAFF. CDR3 in DNA: TGTGCCAGCAGTCCCTGGAAGAACACTGAAGCTTTCTTT.

V and J are TRBV5-6 and TRBJ1-1; D is unresolved. V was cut by 2 bases and J by 1 base, with 3 bases left in between. There are 12 residues in the CDR3. Germline CDR1 and CDR2: SGHDT and YYEEEE. The chain's CDR3 is CASSFGNTEAFF. CDR3 coding DNA: TGTGCCAGCAGCTTCGGGAACACTGAAGCTTTCTTT.

This clone was recorded only once. The chain carries TRBV9 and TRBJ2-7, with 8 bases matching TRBD1. This CDR3 is 17 amino acids long. The V and J ends lost 0 bases and 5 bases, in that order; junction bases with no gene match: 13. CDR1 is SGDLS, CDR2 YYNGEE, per germline. CDR3 in DNA: TGTGCCAGCAGCGTAGTGGGTCTCGGGACAGGTGGTGACGAGCAGTACTTC. Translated: CASSVVGLGTGGDEQYF.

This rearrangement joins TRBV7-9 to TRBJ2-5; the D is unclear. Deletions cut 5 bases from V and 4 bases from J, with 8 bases between. The CDR3 consists of 12 residues. Germline V gene lookup returns CDR1 SEHNR and CDR2 FQNEAQ (reference sequence). The CDR3 nucleotides are TGTGCCAGCAGCCTATCCCTAGAGACCCAGTACTTC. Translated: CASSLSLETQYF. The full variable domain, its missing parts supplied by reference TRBV7-9 and TRBJ2-5, is DTGVSQNPRHKITKRGQNVTFRCDPISEHNRLYWYRQTLGQGPEFLTYFQNEAQLEKSRLLSDRFSAERPKGSFSTLEIQRTEQGDSAMYLCASSLSLETQYFGPGTRLLVL.

This clone was observed a few times. The chain recombines TRBV6-6 with TRBJ2-2; D ambiguous. The CDR3 length is 14 residues. V gave up 0 bases and J gave up 3 bases, with 5 bases separating them. Germline V lookup: CDR1 MNHNY, CDR2 SVGAGI (reference sequence). The CDR3 is CASSYSRDTGELFF. CDR3 coding DNA: TGTGCCAGCAGTTACTCCCGGGACACCGGGGAGCTGTTTTTT.

This clone showed up just once. This sequence joins TRBV7-9 and TRBJ2-5; 8 bases are shared with TRBD1. This CDR3 comprises 14 residues. The V and J ends lost 1 base and 5 bases, in that order; junction bases with no gene match: 3. CDR1 and CDR2 from the germline V gene are SEHNR and FQNEAQ (reference sequence). This CDR3 reads CASSLGTGTETQYF. The CDR3 bases are TGTGCCAGCAGCTTAGGGACAGGGACGGAGACCCAGTACTTC. Variable domain in full (rest from reference TRBV7-9 and TRBJ2-5): DTGVSQNPRHKITKRGQNVTFRCDPISEHNRLYWYRQTLGQGPEFLTYFQNEAQLEKSRLLSDRFSAERPKGSFSTLEIQRTEQGDSAMYLCASSLGTGTETQYFGPGTRLLVL.

The V gene is TRBV27, the J gene TRBJ2-5; D is unclear. This CDR3 spans 15 amino acids. The germline V gene encodes CDR1 MNHEY and CDR2 SMNVEV (reference sequence). Trimming shortened V by 3 bases and J by 5 bases, and 16 bases separated the two germline ends. DNA of the CDR3: TGTGCCAGCAGTTTCGGCCACTCGATGGTGGAGACCCAGTACTTC. It translates to CASSFGHSMVETQYF.

J is TRBJ1-1 and V is TRBV14; no clear D gene. Trimming took off 4 bases at V and 5 bases at J, with 20 bases between the two ends. The CDR3 contains 16 residues. Germline CDR1 is SGHDN and CDR2 is FVKESK. The CDR3 region is CASSPMAAVGGTEAFF. The CDR3 nucleotides are TGTGCCAGCAGCCCCATGGCCGCGGTGGGTGGGACTGAAGCTTTCTTT.

The CDR3 here is CASSGPPHLDNLYEQYF. The CDR3 DNA follows: TGTGCCAGCAGCGGTCCCCCCCACCTAGACAATTTGTACGAGCAGTACTTC. This chain uses TRBV9 with TRBJ2-7; D is ambiguous. V lost 3 bases to trimming and J lost 4 bases, with 23 bases between them. Germline-derived CDR1 and CDR2 are SGDLS and YYNGEE. The CDR3 loop spans 17 amino acids.

This clone was observed once. The chain employs TRBV4-1 and TRBJ1-5, with D hard to call. The CDR3 length is 15 residues. Germline V lookup: CDR1 MGHRA, CDR2 YSYEKL. V dropped 1 base and J dropped 5 bases, with 12 bases sitting between them. The CDR3 sequence is CASSQVEGIHQPQHF. CDR3 sequence (DNA): TGCGCCAGCAGCCAAGTGGAGGGAATTCATCAGCCCCAGCATTTT.

The rearrangement links TRBV19 to TRBJ2-7; 9 bases are a match to TRBD2. The trim removed 4 bases at V and 2 bases at J, leaving 6 bases unmatched. The CDR3 covers 15 residues. Germline loops: CDR1 LNHDA, CDR2 SQIVND (reference sequence). The CDR3 region has the DNA TGTGCCAGTAGTACCCAGGGCGGGGGGGCCTACGAGCAGTACTTC. Its translation: CASSTQGGGAYEQYF.

The rearrangement uses TRBV2 and TRBJ1-1; D remains unclear. CDR1 SNHLY and CDR2 FYNNEI come from the germline V gene. This CDR3 is built from 12 residues. V lost 4 bases to trimming and J lost 2 bases, with 5 bases between them. The CDR3 reads CASSGLNTEAFF. Here the CDR3 DNA reads TGTGCCAGCAGTGGCCTAAACACTGAAGCTTTCTTT. Looking up the rest from reference TRBV2 and TRBJ1-1 gives the full variable domain: EPEVTQTPSHQVTQMGQEVILRCVPISNHLYFYWYRQILGQKVEFLVSFYNNEISEKSEIFDDQFSVERPDGSNFTLKIRSTKLEDSAMYFCASSGLNTEAFFGQGTRLTVV.

The V and J genes are TRBV9 and TRBJ2-3; TRBD2 matches at 13 bases. V dropped 4 bases and J dropped 1; count of bases not matched to a gene: 0. The germline gives CDR1 SGDLS, CDR2 YYNGEE. The CDR3 has 15 residues. The CDR3, as DNA: TGTGCCAGCAGCACTAGCGGGGGGGGCACAGATACGCAGTATTTT. This codes for CASSTSGGGTDTQYF.

The chain recombines TRBV7-2 with TRBJ2-7; D assignment may be TRBD1 or TRBD2 (5 bases each). The CDR3 loop spans 14 amino acids. CDR1 and CDR2 (germline): SGHTA, FQGNSA. Between the trimmed V and J ends, which lost 6 bases and 0 bases, there was a span of 12 bases. CDR3 loop: CASRLGANSYEQYF. The CDR3 DNA is TGTGCCAGCAGACTAGGGGCCAACTCCTACGAGCAGTACTTC.

The V gene is TRBV6-1, the J gene TRBJ1-5; D unclear. Germline CDR1 and CDR2: MNHNS and SASEGT. Trimming cost V 5 bases and J 1 base, with 9 bases left between them. The CDR3 extends over 14 amino acids. CDR3 loop: CASSWAESNQPQHF. CDR3 coding DNA: TGTGCCAGCAGTTGGGCAGAGAGCAATCAGCCCCAGCATTTT.

This chain links TRBV7-6 with TRBJ2-2, with D possibly TRBD1 on 5 matching bases. The germline CDR1 and CDR2 sequences are SGHVS and FNYEAQ. The CDR3 is made up of 14 amino acids. V lost 4 bases, J lost 6 bases, and 12 bases lay in between. The CDR3 is CASSSGQGAGELFF. Written as DNA, the CDR3 is TGTGCCAGCAGCTCGGGCCAGGGCGCCGGGGAGCTGTTTTTT.

This sequence joins TRBV5-1 and TRBJ2-4; D may be TRBD1 or TRBD2 (5 bases each). The CDR3 covers 13 residues. Germline V lookup: CDR1 SGHRS, CDR2 YFSETQ. V was shortened by 0 bases and J by 7 bases, with 8 bases between the two germline ends. In DNA form, the CDR3 reads TGCGCCAGCAGCTTGGCGGGGCCGAACATTCAGTACTTC. It yields the protein CASSLAGPNIQYF.

This chain links TRBV5-2 with TRBJ1-2. TRBV5-2 is shown as a pseudogene. The CDR3 length is 15 residues. The CDR3 nucleotides read TGTGCCAGCAGCTTAGAGGGCAGTGACTACTATGGCTACACCTTC. It specifies CASSLEGSDYYGYTF.

The genes are TRBV5-8 and TRBJ1-2; D ambiguous. Germline V lookup: CDR1 SGHTS, CDR2 YDEGEE. The CDR3 extends over 13 amino acids. V was shortened by 0 bases and J by 7 bases, with 10 bases between the two germline ends. CDR3 in amino acids: CASSLGGKSGYTF. CDR3 nucleotide sequence: TGTGCCAGCAGCTTGGGGGGAAAGAGTGGCTACACCTTC.

The chain recombines TRBV9 with TRBJ1-2, with TRBD1 as a possible D gene (5 bases). The V end lost 4 bases, the J end lost 4 bases, and 8 bases lay between the germline ends. This CDR3 spans 12 amino acids. Germline V gene sequence: CDR1 SGDLS, CDR2 YYNGEE. This chain's CDR3 is CASSPGPYGYTF. CDR3 sequence (DNA): TGTGCCAGCAGCCCAGGGCCCTATGGCTACACCTTC.

The gene calls are TRBV7-9 and TRBJ1-2, with D perhaps TRBD1 (6 bases). CDR1 is SEHNR and CDR2 is FQNEAQ in the germline V gene (reference sequence). The CDR3 consists of 15 residues. Trimming cost V 4 bases and J 6 bases, with 18 bases left between them. CDR3 nucleotide sequence: TGTGCCAGCAGCTCTGATTTGACAGGTGGGGATGGCTACACCTTC. This encodes CASSSDLTGGDGYTF.

The gene calls are TRBV25-1 and TRBJ2-7; tentative D call: TRBD1 (5 bases). The CDR3 is 12 amino acids. The V gene lost 4 bases and the J gene lost 2 bases, with 6 bases spanning the gap. The germline V gene has CDR1 MGHDK and CDR2 SYGVNS. The CDR3 spells CASSGQPYEQYF. CDR3 nucleotides: TGTGCCAGCAGTGGACAGCCCTACGAGCAGTACTTC.

This chain uses TRBV23-1 with TRBJ1-3; unclear D gene. TRBV23-1 is given ORF status, its function remaining uncertain. Trimming removed 8 bases from V and 2 bases from J, with 16 bases in between. The CDR3 contains 15 residues. CDR3 nucleotide sequence: TGCGCCAGCCACTACCCGGGGATGACTGGAAACACCATATATTTT. Translation: CASHYPGMTGNTIYF.

The V and J genes are TRBV29-1 and TRBJ2-7; possibly TRBD1 or TRBD2 for D (5 bases each). Trimming took 6 bases from V and 2 from J, leaving 11 bases between them. Germline V gives CDR1 SQVTM, CDR2 ANQGSEA. The CDR3 length is 12 residues. The CDR3 spells CSVPGRAYEQYF. CDR3 DNA sequence: TGCAGCGTACCGGGACGGGCCTACGAGCAGTACTTC.

V is TRBV6-5 and J is TRBJ1-2; D remains ambiguous. V was shortened by 2 bases and J by 8 bases, with 9 bases between the two germline ends. The CDR3 runs to 12 residues. The germline gives CDR1 MNHEY, CDR2 SVGAGI. In DNA form, the CDR3 reads TGTGCCAGCAGTTACAAGGGAGGCGGCTACACCTTC. It translates to CASSYKGGGYTF.

The J gene is TRBJ1-3, the V gene TRBV6-5, with D possibly matching TRBD1 (6 bases). The germline gives CDR1 MNHEY, CDR2 SVGAGI. This CDR3 is built from 16 residues. The V end lost 4 bases, the J end lost 4 bases, and 17 bases lay between the germline ends. This CDR3 is CASSWAPPGTGNTIYF. CDR3 bases: TGTGCCAGCAGTTGGGCCCCACCCGGGACAGGAAACACCATATATTTT.

This clone was found a few times. The gene calls are TRBV18 and TRBJ1-2; possible D gene TRBD1, 6 bases. V gave up 3 bases and J gave up 2 bases, with 13 bases separating them. Germline V gene sequence: CDR1 KGHSH, CDR2 LQKENI. This CDR3 has 15 amino acids. CDR3 protein: CASSPPQGTNYGYTF. The CDR3 nucleotides read TGTGCCAGCTCACCCCCTCAGGGGACCAACTATGGCTACACCTTC.

V gene TRBV9 combines with J gene TRBJ2-7, with 9 positions matching TRBD1. Germline CDR1 and CDR2: SGDLS and YYNGEE. V dropped 2 bases and J dropped 5; count of bases not matched to a gene: 8. CDR3 size: 15 residues. CDR3 sequence (DNA): TGTGCCAGCAGCGTTACAGGGGGCGGCTACAACGAGCAGTACTTC. Residues: CASSVTGGGYNEQYF.